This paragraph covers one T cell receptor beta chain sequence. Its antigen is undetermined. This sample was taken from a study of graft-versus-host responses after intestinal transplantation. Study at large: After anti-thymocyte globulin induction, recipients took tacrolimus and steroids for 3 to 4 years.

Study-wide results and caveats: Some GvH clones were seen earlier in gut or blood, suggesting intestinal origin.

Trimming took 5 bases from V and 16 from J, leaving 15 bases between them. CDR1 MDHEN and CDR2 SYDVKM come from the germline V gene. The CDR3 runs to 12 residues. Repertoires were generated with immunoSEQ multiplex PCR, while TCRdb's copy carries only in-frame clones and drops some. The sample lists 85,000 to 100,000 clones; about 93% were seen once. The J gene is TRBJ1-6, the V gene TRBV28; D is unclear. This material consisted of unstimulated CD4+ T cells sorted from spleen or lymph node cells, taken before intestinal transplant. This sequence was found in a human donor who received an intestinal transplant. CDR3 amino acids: CASSPVRAPLHF. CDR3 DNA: TGTGCCAGCAGTCCGGTGCGGGCGCCTCTCCACTTT. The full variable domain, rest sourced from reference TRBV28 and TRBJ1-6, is DVKVTQSSRYLVKRTGEKVFLECVQDMDHENMFWYRQDPGLGLRLIYFSYDVKMKEKGDIPEGYSVSREKKERFSLILESASTNQTSMYLCASSPVRAPLHFGNGTRLTVT.